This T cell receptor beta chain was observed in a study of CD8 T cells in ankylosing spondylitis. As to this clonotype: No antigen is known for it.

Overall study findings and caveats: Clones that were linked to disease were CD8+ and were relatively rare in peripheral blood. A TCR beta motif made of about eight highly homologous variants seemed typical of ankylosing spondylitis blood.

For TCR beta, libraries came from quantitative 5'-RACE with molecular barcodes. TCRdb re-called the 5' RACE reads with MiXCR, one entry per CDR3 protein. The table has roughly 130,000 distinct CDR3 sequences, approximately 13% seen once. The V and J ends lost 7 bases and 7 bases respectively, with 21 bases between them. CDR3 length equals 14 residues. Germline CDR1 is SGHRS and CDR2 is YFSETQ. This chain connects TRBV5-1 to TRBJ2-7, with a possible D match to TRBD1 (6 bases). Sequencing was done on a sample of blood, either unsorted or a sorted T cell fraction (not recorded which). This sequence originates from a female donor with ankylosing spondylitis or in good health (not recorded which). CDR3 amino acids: CASAPQQGRNEQYF. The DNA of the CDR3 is TGCGCCAGCGCTCCCCAACAGGGTCGGAATGAGCAGTACTTC.